Below are 6 T cell receptor beta chains sequenced from a single sample in a study of T cell changes during pregnancy in multiple sclerosis. TCRdb's table, derived via immunoSEQ multiplex PCR, lists solely in-frame clones and lacks some. The sample has 40,000 to 55,000 clones, around 91% seen once. Sequenced material: CD8+ T cells from peripheral blood mononuclear cells, taken in the second trimester of pregnancy. Receptors originate from a female donor with multiple sclerosis, enrolled in a pregnancy study.

The chain joins TRBV9 to TRBJ1-1; possible D gene TRBD1, 6 bases. Per the germline V gene, CDR1 is SGDLS and CDR2 is YYNGEE. The CDR3 is made up of 14 amino acids. V was clipped by 0 bases and J by 12 bases, with 18 bases between them. CDR3 DNA sequence: TGTGCCAGCAGCGTAGTCTCAGGGGCGGGTGCGACTTTCTTT. Protein sequence: CASSVVSGAGATFF.

CDR3 loop: CSVGNSYEQYF. In DNA form, the CDR3 reads TGCAGCGTGGGCAACTCCTACGAGCAGTACTTC. The V and J genes are TRBV29-1 and TRBJ2-7; D not resolved. V gave up 6 bases and J gave up 0 bases, with 6 bases separating them. This CDR3 comprises 11 residues. From germline, CDR1 is SQVTM and CDR2 ANQGSEA.

The chain combines TRBV7-3 with TRBJ2-7; no clear D. V lost 2 bases to trimming and J lost 0 bases, with 8 bases between them. This CDR3 contains 14 residues. CDR1 and CDR2 from the germline V gene are SGHTA and FQGTGA. The CDR3 sequence is CASSLQSSSYEQYF. CDR3 bases: TGTGCCAGCAGCTTACAGTCTTCCTCCTACGAGCAGTACTTC.

This chain connects TRBV27 to TRBJ2-3; no clear D. V was shortened by 3 bases and J by 3 bases, with 16 bases between the two germline ends. Per the germline V gene, CDR1 is MNHEY and CDR2 is SMNVEV (reference sequence). The CDR3 spans 16 residues. CDR3 sequence: CASSLRMYVGTDTQYF. CDR3 nucleotides: TGTGCCAGCAGTTTGAGGATGTATGTCGGAACAGATACGCAGTATTTT.

This clone was seen a few times. V and J are TRBV28 and TRBJ2-6, with TRBD1 matching over 10 bases. From germline, CDR1 is MDHEN and CDR2 SYDVKM. The CDR3 sequence is 19 residues long. Trimming cost V 4 bases and J 0 bases; bases outside gene matches: 9. CDR3 sequence (DNA): TGTGCCAGCAGTTCAGCCGGGACAGGGGACCTCTCTGGGGCCAACGTCCTGACTTTC. Protein product: CASSSAGTGDLSGANVLTF.

The chain combines TRBV9 with TRBJ1-2; tentative D call: TRBD1 (6 bases). The V end was cut by 3 bases, the J end by 8 bases, with 20 bases between. Per germline, CDR1 SGDLS and CDR2 YYNGEE. This CDR3 has 15 amino acids. In nucleotides, the CDR3 is TGTGCCAGCAGCGAGAGTAGAGAGACAGGAATCGGCTACACCTTC. Protein sequence: CASSESRETGIGYTF.